Listed below are T cell receptor beta chains from one sample, sequenced in a study of blood T cell repertoires in COVID-19. Profiled with immunoSEQ multiplex PCR; TCRdb holds only in-frame clones, not every one. The sample lists nearly 7,000 clones; approximately 88% were seen once. Sequencing used peripheral blood. These receptor sequences come from a human donor in a cohort sampled during active COVID-19. Both conserved end residues are part of each CDR3. The D gene is left open where the match is weak. Clone size is stated in some rows and not others, as once, few, many or a class when expanded.

V gene	J gene	clone size	D gene	CDR3 DNA	CDR3 protein
TRBV7-9	TRBJ2-2	NA	NA	TGTGCCAGCAGCTTAGCTTCTAGTGGCGGGGAGCTGTTTTTT	CASSLASSGGELFF
TRBV6-1	TRBJ2-1	once	NA	TGTGCCAGCAGTGAAGGTCCGGACAGTAAGCAGTTCTTC	CASSEGPDSKQFF
TRBV4-1	TRBJ1-1	few	NA	TGCGCCAGCAGCACTTTAAGGGGTAATTTGGGAGCTTTCTTT	CASSTLRGNLGAFF
TRBV5-8	TRBJ2-2	NA	NA	TGTGCCAGCACCAGCGGCCCAGGAAACGCCGGCGGGTCGAACACCGGGGAGCTGTTTTTT	CASTSGPGNAGGSNTGELFF
TRBV23-1	TRBJ2-7	once	NA	TGCGCCGGATCTCACCGGGTCCTCTCCTACGAGCAGTACTTC	CAGSHRVLSYEQYF
TRBV20-1	TRBJ2-2	NA	NA	TGCAGTGCTAGTGCTAGCTCCAGGAACACCGGGGAGCTGTTTTTT	CSASASSRNTGELFF
TRBV20-1	TRBJ2-1	NA	TRBD2	TGCAGTGCTCGTGGAGCGGGACGGTTCTGCAATGAGCAGTTCTTC	CSARGAGRFCNEQFF
TRBV4-1	TRBJ2-3	NA	TRBD1	TGCGCCAGCAGCCAATGGGACAGGGGGCCAGATACGCAGTATTTT	CASSQWDRGPDTQYF
TRBV10-3	TRBJ1-1	NA	TRBD1	TGTGCCATCAGGGAGTCAGGGGGCGAGACTGAAGCTTTCTTT	CAIRESGGETEAFF
TRBV7-8	TRBJ2-7	NA	NA	TGTGCCAGCAGCTACGGGAGCTCCTACGAGCAGTACTTC	CASSYGSSYEQYF
TRBV25-1	TRBJ1-6	NA	NA	TGTGCCAGCAGCCCACGGACAGCCGGCTATAATTCACCCCTCCACTTT	CASSPRTAGYNSPLHF
TRBV13	TRBJ2-7	once	TRBD1	TGTGCTTCGGGACAGGGGGTGGGGGAGCAGTACTTC	CASGQGVGEQYF
TRBV6-5	TRBJ1-1	NA	TRBD1	TGTGCCAGCAGCAGACAGGGGGCAAGAGCTTTCTTT	CASSRQGARAFF
TRBV5-6	TRBJ2-3	NA	TRBD1	TGTGCCAGCGTCAGGGGGCGTAGGACAGATACGCAGTATTTT	CASVRGRRTDTQYF